These T cell receptor beta chains were read from a single sample in a study of siplizumab effects on memory and regulatory T cells. Profiling relied on immunoSEQ multiplex PCR, and the TCRdb table lists in-frame clones only, not all of them. The sample holds approximately 120,000 clones, just under 95% seen once. Material: non-Treg CD4+ T cells sorted from blood. All receptors come from a human donor in good health. The CDR3 runs from the conserved cysteine through the conserved F or W. The order of the fields is D gene, clone size, CDR3 length, V gene, J gene, CDR3 DNA, CDR3 protein. The D gene is left open where the match is weak. Clone size is shown for a subset of rows, as once, few, many or a class of expanded clone.

>.|.|13|TRBV12-5|TRBJ2-3
TGTGCTAGTGGTTTGTCGAGCGTAGATACGCAGTATTTT
CASGLSSVDTQYF
>TRBD2|.|16|TRBV4-2|TRBJ2-3
TGTGCCAGCAGCCAAGAACTAGCGGGGGGGCAACGGACGCAGTATTTT
CASSQELAGGQRTQYF
>.|.|13|TRBV25-1|TRBJ2-7
TGTGCCAGCAGTGAGGGGGCTCTGGACGAGCAGTACTTC
CASSEGALDEQYF
>TRBD1|.|16|TRBV28|TRBJ2-1
TGTGCCAGCAGTTCGGCAGGGACAGGGTTTAGGGATGAGCAGTTCTTC
CASSSAGTGFRDEQFF
>.|few|14|TRBV19|TRBJ1-4
TGTGCCAGTACGCGCGGCAGTACAAATGAAAAACTGTTTTTT
CASTRGSTNEKLFF
>.|.|14|TRBV30|TRBJ1-1
TGTGCCTGGAGTGCGCGGGGTTTGAACACTGAAGCTTTCTTT
CAWSARGLNTEAFF
>TRBD1|.|17|TRBV9|TRBJ2-1
TGTGCCAGCAGCGTAGAAACAGGGGGCTCCTCCTACAATGAGCAGTTCTTC
CASSVETGGSSYNEQFF
>TRBD2|once|16|TRBV18|TRBJ2-2
TGTGCCAGCTCACCACCGGGACTAGCGGGGATCGGGGAGCTGTTTTTT
CASSPPGLAGIGELFF
>.|.|15|TRBV7-2|TRBJ1-1
TGTGCCAGCAGCTTAGGGGGGTCGAGGAACACTGAAGCTTTCTTT
CASSLGGSRNTEAFF
>.|.|16|TRBV14|TRBJ1-1
TGTGCCAGCAGCCAAAACCCGAGGGTTAGGGGCACTGAAGCTTTCTTT
CASSQNPRVRGTEAFF
>.|once|15|TRBV19|TRBJ2-1
TGTGCCAGTAGTATCTTGAGGGGGGGGAGCAATGAGCAGTTCTTC
CASSILRGGSNEQFF
>.|.|14|TRBV7-9|TRBJ1-2
TGTGCCAGCACCTCACTGGAGGGACCCTATGGCTACACCTTC
CASTSLEGPYGYTF
>.|.|14|TRBV18|TRBJ2-1
TGTGCCAGCTCACCCCGGCGGGGAGTCAATGAGCAGTTCTTC
CASSPRRGVNEQFF
>.|.|16|TRBV18|TRBJ1-1
TGTGCCAGCTCACCACCGGGACTATCAATGAACACTGAAGCTTTCTTT
CASSPPGLSMNTEAFF
>TRBD1|.|15|TRBV5-3|TRBJ1-2
TGTGCCAGAAGCTTAAGGACAGGGCGGTTCGGTGGCTACACCTTC
CARSLRTGRFGGYTF
>TRBD1|.|16|TRBV19|TRBJ1-1
TGTGCCAGTAGTATTAATCCAGGGGGCAGGAGCACTGAAGCTTTCTTT
CASSINPGGRSTEAFF
>.|.|15|TRBV5-1|TRBJ1-2
TGCGCCAGCAGCTTGGTTCGGGACACCAACTATGGCTACACCTTC
CASSLVRDTNYGYTF
>.|.|14|TRBV7-3|TRBJ1-5
TGTGCCAGCATCGGACAGTGCCCCTTTCAGCCCCAGCATTTT
CASIGQCPFQPQHF
>.|.|14|TRBV28|TRBJ2-7
TGTGCCAGCAGTTTGAACGGACGAGACTACGAGCAGTACTTC
CASSLNGRDYEQYF
>.|.|13|TRBV19|TRBJ2-3
TGTGCCAGTAGTATGTATAGGGGCGATACGCAGTATTTT
CASSMYRGDTQYF
>.|.|14|TRBV5-1|TRBJ1-2
TGCGCCAGCAGCTTAGAAGGACCCGGCTATGGCTACACCTTC
CASSLEGPGYGYTF
>TRBD2|.|14|TRBV30|TRBJ2-1
TGTGCCTGCCGCGGGACTAGCGGTCACAATGAGCAGTTCTTC
CACRGTSGHNEQFF
>.|.|15|TRBV7-2|TRBJ1-6
TGTGCCAGCAGCTCCGATGCACTCAGGGGTTCACCCCTCCACTTT
CASSSDALRGSPLHF
>.|.|12|TRBV7-6|TRBJ2-7
TGTGCCAGCAGCTTAAACAGGGACGAGCAGTACTTC
CASSLNRDEQYF
>.|.|14|TRBV10-3|TRBJ2-1
TGTGTCTCAGGACCGGGGGCGTTGACTAATGAGCAGTTCTTC
CVSGPGALTNEQFF
>TRBD2|.|17|TRBV9|TRBJ2-3
TGTGCCAGCAGCTCCCGAACTAGCGGACCCCGTCCAGATACGCAGTATTTT
CASSSRTSGPRPDTQYF
>.|.|15|TRBV30|TRBJ2-1
TGTGCCTGGAGTGTAAGGGGCCCTACCTACAATGAGCAGTTCTTC
CAWSVRGPTYNEQFF
>TRBD1|.|13|TRBV28|TRBJ1-2
TGTGCCAGCAGCGTTGGACAGGGGCGAGGCTACACCTTC
CASSVGQGRGYTF
>.|.|16|TRBV1|TRBJ2-1
TGCACCAGCAGCCAAGAGTCACTAGCGGTTTACAATGAGCAGTTCTTC
CTSSQESLAVYNEQFF
>TRBD2|.|15|TRBV6-1|TRBJ2-1
TGTGCCAGCAGTCAAGAGCGGGGGGGCCGCTATGAGCAGTTCTTC
CASSQERGGRYEQFF
>.|.|18|TRBV10-3|TRBJ2-1
TGTGCCATCAGTGAGTCGATGATTAGGAGGGGGGGAAGGAATGAGCAGTTCTTC
CAISESMIRRGGRNEQFF
>.|.|14|TRBV27|TRBJ1-6
TGTGCCAGCAGTTTACCCTGGGGCAATTCACCCCTCCACTTT
CASSLPWGNSPLHF
>.|.|15|TRBV6-5|TRBJ2-1
TGTGCCAGCAGTTCCACGGAGACTAGTAACGGTGAGCAGTTCTTC
CASSSTETSNGEQFF
>.|.|12|TRBV6-5|TRBJ1-2
TGTGCCAGCAGGCGTACGGGGTATGGCTACACCTTC
CASRRTGYGYTF
>.|once|14|TRBV4-3|TRBJ1-2
TGCGCCAGCAGCCCCTCTAGGGGCCCCTATGGCTACACCTTC
CASSPSRGPYGYTF
>.|.|14|TRBV18|TRBJ1-1
TGTGCCAGCTCCCCCATTGAGGGGTGGACTGAAGCTTTCTTT
CASSPIEGWTEAFF
>.|.|16|TRBV10-1|TRBJ2-7
TGCGCCAGCAGTGAGGTTGGAGGGGCTGAACTCTACGAGCAGTACTTC
CASSEVGGAELYEQYF
>.|once|13|TRBV19|TRBJ2-5
TGTGCCAGTCGCAAAGCAACCCAAGAGACCCAGTACTTC
CASRKATQETQYF
>TRBD2|.|16|TRBV7-2|TRBJ2-1
TGTGCCAGCAGCGCCCAACTAGCGGGGGTAGGAAATGAGCAGTTCTTC
CASSAQLAGVGNEQFF
>.|.|15|TRBV10-3|TRBJ1-1
TGTGCCATCAGTGAGTCTACAGGGACGTCGGCTGAAGCTTTCTTT
CAISESTGTSAEAFF
>.|.|14|TRBV28|TRBJ1-5
TGTGCCAGCATCTACAGGGAGGCTAATCAGCCCCAGCATTTT
CASIYREANQPQHF
>.|.|18|TRBV6-1|TRBJ2-3
TGTGCCAGCAGTGAGGATAACCTACTAAGGGGCAGGACAGATACGCAGTATTTT
CASSEDNLLRGRTDTQYF
>.|.|15|TRBV5-1|TRBJ1-1
TGCGCCAGCAGCTTGGTTTCGCGGGACGTTGATGAAGCTTTCTTT
CASSLVSRDVDEAFF
>.|few|9|TRBV21-1|TRBJ1-4
TGTGCCACCCTACGACGGGTGTTTTTT
CATLRRVFF
>TRBD2|.|17|TRBV4-2|TRBJ2-3
TGTGCCAGCAGCCACCGACTAGCGGGGGGCCGGACCTATACGCAGTATTTT
CASSHRLAGGRTYTQYF
>TRBD1|.|18|TRBV2|TRBJ2-1
TGTGCCAGCAGTGAACTAGGGACAGGTGCTTATGGTTACAATGAGCAGTTCTTC
CASSELGTGAYGYNEQFF
>TRBD1|.|16|TRBV5-6|TRBJ1-1
TGTGCCAGTAGTCTTAGCCGGACAGGGAGAATCGCTGAAGCTTTCTTT
CASSLSRTGRIAEAFF
>.|.|17|TRBV7-2|TRBJ1-2
TGTGCCAGCAGCTTACAGCCCCTCAACTTCGGGGGCTATGGCTACACCTTC
CASSLQPLNFGGYGYTF
>.|few|13|TRBV10-3|TRBJ2-7
TGTGCCATCAGTGTCTCGGGGAACGTCGAGCAGTACTTC
CAISVSGNVEQYF